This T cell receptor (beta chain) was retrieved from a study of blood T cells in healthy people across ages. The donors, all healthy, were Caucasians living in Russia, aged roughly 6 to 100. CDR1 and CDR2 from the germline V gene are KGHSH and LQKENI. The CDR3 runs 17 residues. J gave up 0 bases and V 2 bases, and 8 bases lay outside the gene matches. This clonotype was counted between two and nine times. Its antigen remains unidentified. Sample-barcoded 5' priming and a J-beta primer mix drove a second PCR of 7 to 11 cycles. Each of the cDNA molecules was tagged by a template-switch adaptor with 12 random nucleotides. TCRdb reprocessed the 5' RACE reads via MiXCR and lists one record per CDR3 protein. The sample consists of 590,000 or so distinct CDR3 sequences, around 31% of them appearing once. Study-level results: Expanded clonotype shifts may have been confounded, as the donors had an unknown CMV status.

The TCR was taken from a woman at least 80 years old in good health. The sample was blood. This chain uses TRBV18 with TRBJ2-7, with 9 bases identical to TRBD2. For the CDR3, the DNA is TGTGCCAGCTCACCATCCAGCGGGGGGACCAGCTCCTACGAGCAGTACTTC. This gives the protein CASSPSSGGTSSYEQYF.